A single sample is the source of the 22 T cell receptor beta chains below, sequenced in a study of shared clonotypes between healthy human individuals. Sequencing used immunoSEQ multiplex PCR; TCRdb keeps in-frame clones, though not all of them. The repertoire holds about 2,500,000 clones, more than 90% seen once, with over 0.12% in the top ten. Specimen: naive CD4+ T cells sorted from blood. The subset denotes: CD45RA+ positively selected. The receptors shown here come from a man aged 18 to 29 in good health.

In its sample, this clone was seen a few times. This CDR3 is also generated by other DNA sequences in the sample. The chain combines TRBV30 with TRBJ2-7, with D perhaps TRBD2 (6 bases). Trimming removed 0 bases at V and 0 bases at J, with 9 bases between. CDR3 length: 14 residues. The germline V gene encodes CDR1 GTSNPN and CDR2 SVGIG (reference sequence). In nucleotides, the CDR3 is TGTGCCTGGAGTGTCGGGGGAAACTCCTACGAGCAGTACTTC. Protein sequence: CAWSVGGNSYEQYF.

This chain connects TRBV5-8 to TRBJ1-1; TRBD1 is a possible D gene (5 bases). The CDR3 has 15 amino acids. Germline V gene sequence: CDR1 SGHTS, CDR2 YDEGEE. Trimming took off 6 bases at V and 6 bases at J, with 21 bases between the two ends. The CDR3 is CASNDRPYAGAEAFF. The CDR3 nucleotides are TGTGCCAGCAACGACCGCCCATACGCGGGGGCTGAAGCTTTCTTT.

This chain joins TRBV7-8 and TRBJ1-6, with a tentative D call TRBD1 (5 bases). The germline V and J ends were trimmed by 1 base and 6 bases, with 7 bases remaining between them. Looked up from germline, CDR1 is SGHVS and CDR2 is FQNEAQ. The CDR3 contains 14 residues. This CDR3 reads CASSLGQINSPLHF. The CDR3 nucleotides are TGTGCCAGCAGCTTAGGACAGATTAATTCACCCCTCCACTTT. The complete variable domain, with remaining parts taken from reference TRBV7-8 and TRBJ1-6, reads GAGVSQSPRYKVAKRGQDVALRCDPISGHVSLFWYQQALGQGPEFLTYFQNEAQLDKSGLPSDRFFAERPEGSVSTLKIQRTQQEDSAVYLCASSLGQINSPLHFGNGTRLTVT.

This chain connects TRBV18 to TRBJ2-1; TRBD2 matches 12 bases. Looked up from germline, CDR1 is KGHSH and CDR2 is LQKENI. The CDR3 totals 16 residues. The V and J ends lost 5 bases and 6 bases, in that order; junction bases with no gene match: 8. This CDR3 is CASSFPSGRALNEQFF. The CDR3 DNA follows: TGTGCCAGCTCATTTCCTAGCGGGAGGGCCCTCAATGAGCAGTTCTTC.

This chain uses TRBV7-9 with TRBJ2-7; no firm D call. This CDR3 region has 14 residues. Between the trimmed V and J ends, which lost 6 bases and 2 bases, there was a span of 14 bases. Germline values: CDR1 SEHNR, CDR2 FQNEAQ (reference sequence). CDR3 in DNA: TGTGCCAGCAGTACTAATTGGGATCCCTACGAGCAGTACTTC. It translates to CASSTNWDPYEQYF.

The V and J genes are TRBV5-4 and TRBJ2-5; no clear D gene. CDR1 is SGHNT, CDR2 YYREEE, per germline (reference sequence). Trimming removed 3 bases at V and 5 bases at J, with 11 bases between. This CDR3 spans 13 amino acids. The CDR3 region has the DNA TGTGCCAGCAGCTCCCCCGCCGAGGAGACCCAGTACTTC. Translation gives CASSSPAEETQYF. Variable domain in full (rest from reference TRBV5-4 and TRBJ2-5): ETGVTQSPTHLIKTRGQQVTLRCSSQSGHNTVSWYQQALGQGPQFIFQYYREEENGRGNFPPRFSGLQFPNYSSELNVNALELDDSALYLCASSSPAEETQYFGPGTRLLVL.

The J gene is TRBJ2-3, the V gene TRBV7-2, with 11 positions matching TRBD2. The V gene's germline CDR1 is SGHTA and CDR2 FQGNSA. CDR3 length: 18 residues. V shed 5 bases, J shed 2 bases, and the junction held 12 bases outside the gene matches. The CDR3: CASSPASKLAGATDTQYF. In DNA, the CDR3 is TGTGCCAGCAGCCCGGCCAGTAAACTAGCGGGAGCCACAGATACGCAGTATTTT.

This chain uses TRBV7-2 with TRBJ1-6; TRBD1 might be the D (6 bases). Germline loops: CDR1 SGHTA, CDR2 FQGNSA. With 4 bases removed from V and 7 bases from J, the gap between germline ends came to 14 bases. The CDR3 is made up of 15 amino acids. The CDR3, as DNA: TGTGCCAGCAGCTCCGGGGGGACAAGAAATTCACCCCTCCACTTT. Translated: CASSSGGTRNSPLHF.

The V gene is TRBV4-3, the J gene TRBJ1-2, with unresolved D. The CDR3 extends over 15 amino acids. Trimming pared 1 base from V and 1 base from J, leaving 10 bases between. From germline, CDR1 is LGHNA and CDR2 YSLEER. The CDR3 sequence: CASSQGASINYGYTF. The DNA of the CDR3 is TGCGCCAGCAGCCAAGGTGCCTCCATTAACTATGGCTACACCTTC.

The chain uses TRBV29-1 and TRBJ2-5; 8 positions agree with TRBD1. V was pared by 7 bases and J by 5 bases, with 24 bases of the junction left unmatched. The CDR3 length is 18 residues. Germline CDR1 is SQVTM and CDR2 is ANQGSEA. The CDR3 sequence: CSARSRLLPGQVGETQYF. The CDR3 nucleotides read TGCAGCGCGCGTTCCCGACTACTCCCGGGACAGGTGGGGGAGACCCAGTACTTC.

CDR3 in DNA: TGTGCCAGCAGCCCCGCTCGGGACACCTATAATGGCTACACCTTC. It translates to CASSPARDTYNGYTF. The chain joins TRBV7-2 to TRBJ1-2, with a tentative D call TRBD1 (6 bases). V lost 5 bases, J lost 6 bases, and 19 bases lay in between. CDR1 SGHTA and CDR2 FQGNSA come from the germline V gene. This CDR3 spans 15 amino acids.

The genes are TRBV10-3 and TRBJ2-3, with a possible D match to TRBD1 (5 bases). This CDR3 contains 15 residues. Germline loops: CDR1 ENHRY, CDR2 SYGVKD. V was clipped by 6 bases and J by 0 bases, with 13 bases between them. The CDR3 spells CAIRDSGISTDTQYF. CDR3 nucleotides: TGTGCCATCAGGGATTCAGGGATTAGCACAGATACGCAGTATTTT.

The chain uses TRBV2 and TRBJ2-3; no firm D call. Trimming cost V 7 bases and J 2 bases, with 7 bases left between them. The CDR3 extends over 12 amino acids. Germline values: CDR1 SNHLY, CDR2 FYNNEI. The CDR3 DNA sequence: TGTGCCAGCACCGATAACACAGATACGCAGTATTTT. Translated: CASTDNTDTQYF.

The V and J genes are TRBV29-1 and TRBJ2-7; TRBD2 aligns across 8 bases. V shed 8 bases and J 2 bases; nucleotides not matched to a gene: 5. CDR3 length: 12 residues. Germline CDR1 SQVTM, CDR2 ANQGSEA. DNA for the CDR3: TGCAGCTTCCTCGGGGGGGCCTACGAGCAGTACTTC. Translated: CSFLGGAYEQYF.

This chain uses TRBV12-5 with TRBJ2-3; D gene uncertain. V was shortened by 5 bases and J by 6 bases, with 9 bases between the two germline ends. CDR3 length equals 12 residues. Germline CDR1 is LGHNT and CDR2 is FRNRAP. The CDR3 coding sequence is TGTGCTAGTGGTCCATTAGGGGATACGCAGTATTTT. Translated: CASGPLGDTQYF.

There are a few counts of this clone. This rearrangement joins TRBV4-1 to TRBJ1-4; D is unclear. The CDR3 has 15 residues. CDR1 MGHRA and CDR2 YSYEKL come from the germline V gene. V was trimmed by 5 bases and J by 5 bases, leaving 15 bases between them. The CDR3 spells CASSGWTGGNEKLFF. The CDR3 DNA reads TGCGCCAGCAGCGGGTGGACGGGAGGGAATGAAAAACTGTTTTTT.

The chain uses TRBV5-6 and TRBJ1-2; 9 bases line up with TRBD1. The CDR3 is made up of 14 amino acids. J gave up 8 bases and V 4 bases, and 9 bases lay outside the gene matches. Germline CDR1 and CDR2: SGHDT and YYEEEE. The DNA for the CDR3 is TGTGCCAGCAGCCGGGGACAGGGCGGAGGAGGCTACACCTTC. It encodes CASSRGQGGGGYTF.

The chain employs TRBV6-1 and TRBJ1-2; 8 nucleotides align to TRBD1. Trimming cost V 7 bases and J 4 bases; bases outside gene matches: 8. The CDR3 consists of 14 residues. Germline lookup yields CDR1 MNHNS and CDR2 SASEGT. This CDR3 reads CASTKTGVGYGYTF. The CDR3 DNA reads as TGTGCCAGCACCAAGACAGGGGTCGGCTATGGCTACACCTTC.

The V and J genes are TRBV6-4 and TRBJ1-1; D is perhaps TRBD1 (6 bases). Germline CDR1 reads MRHNA; CDR2 reads SNTAGT. CDR3 size: 15 residues. V was pared by 6 bases and J by 4 bases, with 18 bases between. CDR3 region: CASSRGAGWATEAFF. The CDR3 DNA sequence: TGTGCCAGCAGCCGGGGGGCAGGGTGGGCCACTGAAGCTTTCTTT.

The J gene is TRBJ1-5, the V gene TRBV7-2; tentative D call: TRBD1 (5 bases). Germline CDR1 is SGHTA and CDR2 is FQGNSA. V lost 5 bases and J lost 2, with 13 bases in between. The CDR3 length is 15 residues. CDR3 DNA: TGTGCCAGCAGCCGTATGGGGGACGGCAATCAGCCCCAGCATTTT. Amino acid sequence: CASSRMGDGNQPQHF.

The genes are TRBV19 and TRBJ2-2, with unresolved D. The CDR3 is made up of 12 amino acids. The germline CDR1 and CDR2 sequences are LNHDA and SQIVND (reference sequence). The V end was cut by 3 bases, the J end by 5 bases, with 4 bases between. This CDR3 reads CASSITTGELFF. As DNA, the CDR3 is TGTGCCAGTAGTATCACGACCGGGGAGCTGTTTTTT.

The V gene is TRBV11-3, the J gene TRBJ2-5, with no clear D. This CDR3 comprises 15 residues. Germline CDR1 is SGHNT and CDR2 is YENEEA. Trimming removed 1 base at V and 1 base at J, with 10 bases between. CDR3 coding DNA: TGTGCCAGCAGCTTAGGCCAGGAAGTCCAAGAGACCCAGTACTTC. This codes for CASSLGQEVQETQYF.